These 8 T cell receptor beta chains were sequenced from one sample in a study of human T cells and chemical hapten exposure (dated by TCRdb to the early 2020s). The time point label corresponds to: pre-sensitization, week 0. What this sample's treatment or condition label stands for: therapeutic diphenylcyclopropenone sensitization with weekly scalp DPC. The library was produced with RACE. Reads for this sample came from a NextSeq 500. TCRdb handled the public reads itself, with Q25 trimming in fastp and clone calling in MiXCR, and kept productive beta chains. Rows are combined by CDR3 protein, so each entry shows the most common genes and DNA. This sample holds fewer than 300,000 distinct CDR3 sequences; approximately 8.4% were observed only once. The top ten constitute approximately 2.2% of the sample. This specimen was whole blood, taken in connection with sensitization to the hapten diphenylcyclopropenone (DPC). The receptors originated from a woman aged 40-49 years with alopecia areata. Some clones in this sample may be carry-over from other donors' samples.

The CDR3 region is CASSFQSIDNEQFF. CDR3 DNA: TGTGCCAGCAGCTTTCAATCAATTGACAATGAGCAGTTCTTC. The chain combines TRBV7-2 with TRBJ2-1; D uncertain. V lost 3 bases to trimming and J lost 5 bases, with 11 bases between them. The CDR3 extends over 14 amino acids. Germline CDR1 is SGHTA and CDR2 is FQGNSA.

A few counts support this clonotype. This chain joins TRBV11-2 and TRBJ2-1; D unclear. With 5 bases removed from V and 5 bases from J, the gap between germline ends came to 10 bases. The CDR3 is 13 residues long. The germline CDR1 and CDR2 sequences are SGHAT and FQNNGV. The CDR3 DNA sequence: TGTGCCAGCAGCCAAAACACAGACAATGAGCAGTTCTTC. It encodes CASSQNTDNEQFF. Supplemented by reference TRBV11-2 and TRBJ2-1, the full variable domain reads EAGVAQSPRYKIIEKRQSVAFWCNPISGHATLYWYQQILGQGPKLLIQFQNNGVVDDSQLPKDRFSAERLKGVDSTLKIQPAKLEDSAVYLCASSQNTDNEQFFGPGTRLTVL.

This clonotype was counted between two and nine times. The V and J genes are TRBV6-2 or TRBV6-3 and TRBJ1-1, with a tentative D call TRBD1 (5 bases). V lost 5 bases, J lost 6 bases, and 10 bases lay in between. Germline CDR1 MNHEY, CDR2 SVGEGT. CDR3 length: 12 amino acids. CDR3 nucleotides: TGTGCCAGCAGTACAGTGGGGGCTGAAGCTTTCTTT. It codes for CASSTVGAEAFF.

The rearrangement joins TRBV28 to TRBJ2-7; D call uncertain. CDR3 size: 16 residues. Per germline, CDR1 MDHEN and CDR2 SYDVKM. Trimming took 2 bases from V and 0 from J, leaving 14 bases between them. The CDR3 sequence is CASSLGFSPASYEQYF. CDR3 bases: TGTGCCAGCAGTTTAGGGTTCAGCCCAGCCTCCTACGAGCAGTACTTC. Complete variable domain (other parts from reference TRBV28 and TRBJ2-7): DVKVTQSSRYLVKRTGEKVFLECVQDMDHENMFWYRQDPGLGLRLIYFSYDVKMKEKGDIPEGYSVSREKKERFSLILESASTNQTSMYLCASSLGFSPASYEQYFGPGTRLTVT.

This clonotype was counted between two and nine times. V and J are TRBV6-5 and TRBJ2-3; D remains ambiguous. Trimming left V 5 bases short and J 7 bases short, with 10 bases between. CDR1 is MNHEY and CDR2 is SVGAGI in the germline V gene. This CDR3 comprises 12 residues. The CDR3 DNA reads TGTGCCAGCAGTCCCGGTGAGAATACGCAGTATTTT. This codes for CASSPGENTQYF.

The V gene is TRBV9, the J gene TRBJ2-7, with 8 bases lining up with TRBD2. CDR3 length equals 15 residues. V trimming: 0 bases; J trimming: 0 bases; junction bases outside the gene matches: 2. The germline V gene encodes CDR1 SGDLS and CDR2 YYNGEE. Here the CDR3 reads CASSVGSGSSYEQYF. CDR3 bases: TGTGCCAGCAGCGTAGGGAGCGGGAGCTCCTACGAGCAGTACTTC.

The CDR3 region is CASSPPTGVGNEQFF. CDR3 bases: TGTGCCAGCAGCCCCCCCACTGGGGTCGGCAATGAGCAGTTCTTC. The chain has TRBV7-9 and TRBJ2-1; no clear D. CDR1 and CDR2 (germline): SEHNR, FQNEAQ (reference sequence). The CDR3 totals 15 residues. The V gene lost 5 bases and the J gene lost 6 bases, with 17 bases spanning the gap.

This clonotype was detected ten times or more. This chain uses TRBV28 with TRBJ1-1; no definite D call. With 7 bases removed from V and 3 bases from J, the gap between germline ends came to 15 bases. Germline CDR1 is MDHEN and CDR2 is SYDVKM. The CDR3 consists of 14 residues. CDR3 residues: CASITGYGDTEAFF. The CDR3 DNA reads TGTGCCAGCATTACGGGGTATGGGGACACTGAAGCTTTCTTT.